This TCR beta chain derives from a study of OX40 agonist ivuxolimab in advanced cancers. Study details: In three patients, partial responses were observed, one with hepatocellular carcinoma and two with cutaneous melanoma.

This clone was picked up one time. Its antigen remains unidentified. Findings and limits, study-wide: At 0.1 to 3.0 mg/kg and by week 6, CD4+ and CD8+ T cells in the blood had expanded clonally.

The method was immunoSEQ multiplex PCR; TCRdb's version includes in-frame clones alone and lacks a portion of them. The data contain 45,000 or so clones, 85% to 90% of them seen just once; the ten biggest clones take up roughly 8.1%. The sample here was CD4+ or CD8+ T cells sorted from blood, taken in a trial of the OX40 agonist ivuxolimab. The TCR originated in an adult with an advanced solid tumor such as melanoma, head and neck, liver or kidney cancer.

The CDR3 coding sequence is TGTGCCAGCAGCTTTGGGACAGGACCTCTTCGGCAGTACTTC. Protein product: CASSFGTGPLRQYF. J is TRBJ2-7 and V is TRBV5-6; 8 nucleotides match TRBD1. The germline V gene encodes CDR1 SGHDT and CDR2 YYEEEE. V was clipped by 2 bases and J by 9 bases; unmatched bases: 10. The CDR3 covers 14 residues.